The source of this T cell receptor (beta chain) is a study of blood T cell repertoires in COVID-19. Study-wide context: Some COVID-19 samples were acute and others convalescent; all came from the United States, Italy and Spain.

The CDR3 is 15 amino acids. CDR1 LNHDA and CDR2 SQIVND come from the germline V gene (reference sequence). V was pared by 6 bases and J by 8 bases, with 21 bases between. Source study methods: Nucleated cell number was recorded as an estimate derived from reference gene primer amplification. Profiling relied on immunoSEQ multiplex PCR, and the TCRdb table lists in-frame clones only, not all of them. V, J and clone size were drawn from that table, and D and trimming were deduced from the DNA. The sample has about 66,000 clones, about 90% seen once. Input material: peripheral blood. The chain carries TRBV19 and TRBJ2-3; D not resolved. The TCR sequence derives from a man aged 55 to 70 with acute or convalescent COVID-19. The CDR3 reads CASRSDGGFSGTQYF. Written as DNA, the CDR3 is TGTGCCAGTAGGTCCGACGGTGGGTTTTCGGGTACGCAGTATTTT. The complete variable domain, with remaining parts taken from reference TRBV19 and TRBJ2-3, reads DGGITQSPKYLFRKEGQNVTLSCEQNLNHDAMYWYRQDPGQGLRLIYYSQIVNDFQKGDIAEGYSVSREKKESFPLTVTSAQKNPTAFYLCASRSDGGFSGTQYFGPGTRLTVL.